Below, 5 T cell receptor beta chains from the same sample are listed, as sequenced in a study of OX40 agonist ivuxolimab in advanced cancers. Here immunoSEQ multiplex PCR was the method, and the copy in TCRdb shows in-frame clones only, minus some. This table has 45,000 to 50,000 clones, about 81% appearing once. The sequences come from CD4+ or CD8+ T cells sorted from blood, collected in a trial of the OX40 agonist ivuxolimab. These receptors were collected from an adult with an advanced solid tumor such as melanoma, head and neck, liver or kidney cancer.

This chain links TRBV7-9 with TRBJ2-7; TRBD2 matches 7 bases. With V trimmed by 3 bases and J by 2 bases, 4 bases remained unmatched. Germline V gives CDR1 SEHNR, CDR2 FQNEAQ (reference sequence). The CDR3 loop spans 14 amino acids. The CDR3, as DNA: TGTGCCAGCAGCTTGGGGGGGACCCCCTACGAGCAGTACTTC. Translating it yields CASSLGGTPYEQYF.

V and J are TRBV6-5 and TRBJ2-7; 12 nucleotides line up with TRBD1. The ends lost 4 bases at V and 6 bases at J; junction bases unmatched: 7. The CDR3 contains 15 residues. Per the germline V gene, CDR1 is MNHEY and CDR2 is SVGAGI. CDR3 residues: CASSLEGTGGIEQYF. The DNA of the CDR3 is TGTGCCAGCAGTTTGGAGGGGACAGGGGGCATCGAGCAGTACTTC.

The chain is built from TRBV7-2 and TRBJ2-3; 10 nucleotides match TRBD1. From germline, CDR1 is SGHTA and CDR2 FQGNSA. The V and J ends lost 5 bases and 4 bases, in that order; junction bases with no gene match: 9. This CDR3 has 16 residues. The CDR3: CASSARDRGYPDTQYF. The CDR3 region has the DNA TGTGCCAGCAGCGCCCGGGACAGGGGTTACCCAGATACGCAGTATTTT.

The chain is built from TRBV18 and TRBJ2-5; tentative D call: TRBD1 (6 bases). The CDR3 has 13 amino acids. The germline V gene encodes CDR1 KGHSH and CDR2 LQKENI. V lost 2 bases and J 5 bases, leaving 9 bases between the germline ends. In DNA, the CDR3 is TGTGCCAGCTCACCAGGCGACAGGGAGACCCAGTACTTC. Translation: CASSPGDRETQYF.

CDR3 bases: TGTGCCAGTAGTAGCGGGAACTACAATGAGCAGTTCTTC. The encoded protein is CASSSGNYNEQFF. The rearrangement uses TRBV19 and TRBJ2-1; possibly TRBD2 for D (6 bases). The germline CDR1 and CDR2 sequences are LNHDA and SQIVND (reference sequence). Between the trimmed V and J ends, which lost 4 bases and 3 bases, there was a span of 7 bases. The length of the CDR3 is 13 residues.